This TCR beta chain was retrieved from a study of siplizumab effects on memory and regulatory T cells. For this clone: Its antigen remains unknown.

TCRdb keeps only in-frame clones here, not all; method: immunoSEQ multiplex PCR. The table records about 120,000 clones, around 94% of them present only once. Study results and limitations: A minor fraction of alloreactive clones, and no more, mapped to unstimulated subsets. Siplizumab, the agent tested, significantly reduced alloreactive sequences traceable to unstimulated CD4+ memory cells. It was not possible to assign a naive or memory phenotype to roughly 80-96% of proliferating CD4+ or CD8+ clones. The study found that mappable alloreactive CD4+ clones averaged nearly 70% Treg-derived with siplizumab and approximately 28% in controls.

The V gene lost 2 bases and the J gene lost 6 bases, with 17 bases spanning the gap. The V gene's germline CDR1 is SGHNT and CDR2 YYREEE (reference sequence). The CDR3 extends over 15 amino acids. The sample taken for sequencing was non-Treg CD4+ T cells sorted from blood. This clonotype was sampled from a human donor in good health. The chain couples TRBV5-4 to TRBJ1-1; tentatively, D is TRBD1 (5 bases). The CDR3 DNA follows: TGTGCCAGCAGCTTCCTGTCCTCAGTAGGGGCTGAAGCTTTCTTT. Amino acids: CASSFLSSVGAEAFF.